These 26 T cell receptor beta chains came from one sample sequenced in a study of shared clonotypes between healthy human individuals. The repertoire was sequenced with immunoSEQ multiplex PCR; TCRdb's copy has only in-frame clones and lacks some. The table lists hundreds of thousands of clones, around 74% of them singletons. What was sequenced was memory CD4+ T cells sorted from blood. As to subset: CD45RA-negative fraction. The receptor source for this set is a woman aged 30 to 39 in good health.

This clone was found a few times. The chain recombines TRBV5-6 with TRBJ2-5; the D gene is possibly TRBD2 (6 bases). The CDR3 spans 17 residues. Germline CDR1 and CDR2: SGHDT and YYEEEE. Trimming shortened V by 1 base and J by 1 base, and 17 bases separated the two germline ends. Written as DNA, the CDR3 is TGTGCCAGCAGCTTGTACGGGGACTTAGGACGCCAAGAGACCCAGTACTTC. Translating it yields CASSLYGDLGRQETQYF.

A remark on this clone: Mismatch with germline at one junction end may stem from a read error. The J gene is TRBJ2-1, the V gene TRBV6-1; 8 bases are a match to TRBD2. From germline, CDR1 is MNHNS and CDR2 SASEGT. CDR3 length equals 14 residues. The CDR3 protein is CASREGAGVNEQFF. Written as DNA, the CDR3 is TGTGCCAGCAGGGAAGGAGCGGGAGTGAATGAGCAGTTCTTC.

J is TRBJ1-2 and V is TRBV18; possible D gene TRBD1, 6 bases. V gave up 3 bases and J gave up 7 bases, with 12 bases separating them. Looked up from germline, CDR1 is KGHSH and CDR2 is LQKENI. The CDR3 consists of 13 residues. The CDR3 sequence: CASSPNRDSGYTF. CDR3 nucleotides: TGTGCCAGCTCACCGAACAGGGATAGTGGCTACACCTTC.

The rearrangement uses TRBV5-1 and TRBJ2-2; D ambiguous. The germline V gene has CDR1 SGHRS and CDR2 YFSETQ. The CDR3 covers 12 residues. Trimming left V 5 bases short and J 4 bases short, with 6 bases between. CDR3 DNA sequence: TGCGCCAGCAGAGACGGCACCGGGGAGCTGTTTTTT. Its translation: CASRDGTGELFF.

The genes are TRBV14 and TRBJ2-5; D unclear. Trimming removed 0 bases from V and 4 bases from J, with 9 bases in between. Germline V gives CDR1 SGHDN, CDR2 FVKESK. This CDR3 region has 14 residues. The CDR3 spells CASSQDRTGETQYF. The DNA for the CDR3 is TGTGCCAGCAGCCAAGATCGGACCGGAGAGACCCAGTACTTC.

The rearrangement links TRBV14 to TRBJ1-2; TRBD1 matches 9 bases. CDR1 SGHDN and CDR2 FVKESK come from the germline V gene. The CDR3 extends over 17 amino acids. Trimming at V came to 5 bases and at J to 0 bases, leaving 10 bases not matched to a gene. CDR3 loop: CASSTRGQGKPNYGYTF. DNA for the CDR3: TGTGCCAGCAGCACCCGGGGACAGGGTAAACCTAACTATGGCTACACCTTC.

The genes are TRBV7-9 and TRBJ2-1; the match to TRBD1 covers 7 bases. The J segment lost 6 bases and the V segment lost 1 base, leaving 6 bases of the junction unmatched. Germline CDR1 is SEHNR and CDR2 is FQNEAQ (reference sequence). This CDR3 is built from 15 residues. The CDR3 sequence is CASSLGTGRVNEQFF. CDR3 DNA sequence: TGTGCCAGCAGCTTAGGGACAGGTAGGGTCAATGAGCAGTTCTTC.

This clone was seen ten or more times. The chain carries TRBV5-1 and TRBJ2-2; 13 bases are a match to TRBD2. Losses at the gene ends were 6 bases for V and 1 base for J; bases not matched to a gene: 9. Germline V gene sequence: CDR1 SGHRS, CDR2 YFSETQ. This CDR3 region has 18 residues. This CDR3 reads CASIGGLAGSGNTGELFF. The CDR3 region has the DNA TGCGCCAGCATCGGGGGACTAGCGGGAAGTGGGAACACCGGGGAGCTGTTTTTT.

This clone has a handful of counts. The germline gene is not matched at one end of the junction; a read error may be the cause. This chain links TRBV7-6 with TRBJ1-4; 9 bases agree with TRBD1. This CDR3 has 15 residues. The V gene's germline CDR1 is SGHVS and CDR2 FNYEAQ. CDR3 sequence reads: CASSLGQGQNEKLFF. For the CDR3, the DNA is TGTGCCAGCAGTTTAGGACAGGGGCAAAATGAAAAACTGTTTTTT.

The chain links TRBV19 to TRBJ2-7, with 9 bases identical to TRBD2. Germline V gene sequence: CDR1 LNHDA, CDR2 SQIVND (reference sequence). The junction had 1 base not matched to a gene; V was cut back by 4 bases and J by 0 bases. CDR3 length: 14 residues. Here the CDR3 reads CASSSGRASYEQYF. The CDR3 DNA follows: TGTGCCAGTAGTAGCGGGAGGGCCTCCTACGAGCAGTACTTC.

The rearrangement joins TRBV28 to TRBJ2-1; TRBD1 might be the D (6 bases). Germline values: CDR1 MDHEN, CDR2 SYDVKM. CDR3 length equals 16 residues. The V end was cut by 5 bases, the J end by 2 bases, with 16 bases between. The CDR3: CASSPPATGTYNEQFF. For the CDR3, the DNA is TGTGCCAGCAGTCCACCAGCTACAGGGACCTACAATGAGCAGTTCTTC. Filled out from reference TRBV28 and TRBJ2-1, the complete variable domain reads DVKVTQSSRYLVKRTGEKVFLECVQDMDHENMFWYRQDPGLGLRLIYFSYDVKMKEKGDIPEGYSVSREKKERFSLILESASTNQTSMYLCASSPPATGTYNEQFFGPGTRLTVL.

V is TRBV28 and J is TRBJ1-1, with D perhaps TRBD1 (5 bases). Per the germline V gene, CDR1 is MDHEN and CDR2 is SYDVKM. This CDR3 has 13 residues. The V end was cut by 4 bases, the J end by 6 bases, with 12 bases between. CDR3 region: CASSSGGFSEAFF. The CDR3 bases are TGTGCCAGCAGTTCCGGGGGTTTTTCTGAAGCTTTCTTT.

This sequence joins TRBV2 and TRBJ2-7; the match to TRBD1 covers 9 bases. With 4 bases clipped from V and 3 bases from J, the junction kept 4 bases outside the gene matches. Germline values: CDR1 SNHLY, CDR2 FYNNEI. CDR3 length equals 14 residues. The CDR3 region is CASSGQGVGYEQYF. CDR3 sequence (DNA): TGTGCCAGCAGTGGACAGGGGGTGGGCTACGAGCAGTACTTC.

This clone was counted a few times. V usage is TRBV7-9 and J usage is TRBJ1-5, with TRBD1 as a possible D gene (6 bases). The ends were cut back, 2 bases at V and 1 base at J, with 12 bases in the middle. Germline CDR1 SEHNR, CDR2 FQNEAQ (reference sequence). This CDR3 contains 16 residues. The CDR3 sequence: CASSLFMGASNQPQHF. The CDR3 DNA reads as TGTGCCAGCAGCTTATTCATGGGGGCGAGCAATCAGCCCCAGCATTTT.

The chain carries TRBV6-5 and TRBJ2-1; tentative D call: TRBD1 (6 bases). V gave up 5 bases and J gave up 4 bases, with 12 bases separating them. Germline V gene sequence: CDR1 MNHEY, CDR2 SVGAGI. This CDR3 is 14 amino acids long. As DNA, the CDR3 is TGTGCCAGCAGTGCGCGGACAGTTTACAATGAGCAGTTCTTC. Encoded protein: CASSARTVYNEQFF.

The gene calls are TRBV19 and TRBJ2-1, with TRBD2 matching 8 bases. Germline CDR1 and CDR2: LNHDA and SQIVND (reference sequence). The trim removed 3 bases at V and 3 bases at J, leaving 4 bases unmatched. The CDR3 is 15 residues long. Here the CDR3 reads CASSIGREDYNEQFF. CDR3 sequence (DNA): TGTGCCAGTAGTATTGGGCGGGAGGACTACAATGAGCAGTTCTTC.

This chain uses TRBV5-1 with TRBJ2-7, with a weak D call TRBD1 (5 bases). Germline CDR1 reads SGHRS; CDR2 reads YFSETQ. The CDR3 length is 14 residues. Trimming took 0 bases from V and 3 from J, leaving 10 bases between them. The CDR3 bases are TGCGCCAGCAGCTTGGGGGGCGACGGCTACGAGCAGTACTTC. It encodes CASSLGGDGYEQYF.

V usage is TRBV7-9 and J usage is TRBJ1-3, with D tentatively TRBD1 (5 bases). Germline V CDR1 and CDR2: SEHNR, FQNEAQ (reference sequence). Deletions cut 8 bases from V and 0 bases from J, with 14 bases between. There are 15 residues in the CDR3. DNA for the CDR3: TGTGCCAGCTGCCCGGGGGTCCACTCTGGAAACACCATATATTTT. Translation: CASCPGVHSGNTIYF.

This chain joins TRBV5-1 and TRBJ1-4, with D possibly matching TRBD1 (6 bases). Germline CDR1 and CDR2: SGHRS and YFSETQ. V was shortened by 4 bases and J by 7 bases, with 20 bases between the two germline ends. This CDR3 is built from 16 residues. The CDR3 DNA sequence: TGCGCCAGCAGCGCCGAGGGACGGGTCAGGGGTGAAAAACTGTTTTTT. Its protein is CASSAEGRVRGEKLFF.

This clone was observed at least ten times. The rearrangement uses TRBV29-1 and TRBJ2-7; 13 bases agree with TRBD2. The CDR3 extends over 13 amino acids. The V gene's germline CDR1 is SQVTM and CDR2 ANQGSEA. Trimming took 7 bases from V and 6 from J; bases not matched to a gene: 6. CDR3 sequence (DNA): TGCAGCGCCGAGACTAGCGGGGGGTCCGAGCAGTACTTC. It yields the protein CSAETSGGSEQYF.

The sample holds many counts of this clone. This chain uses TRBV5-1 with TRBJ1-4; 9 nucleotides align to TRBD1. Germline V CDR1 and CDR2: SGHRS, YFSETQ. J lost 5 bases, V lost 3 bases, and 14 bases had no gene match. CDR3 length equals 18 residues. CDR3 DNA sequence: TGCGCCAGCAGCTACTCCACAGGGGGCCACATTAAAAATGAAAAACTGTTTTTT. Its protein is CASSYSTGGHIKNEKLFF.

This clone was picked up one time. The rearrangement uses TRBV11-2 and TRBJ1-1; D gene ambiguous. The CDR3 is made up of 15 amino acids. Trimming stripped 1 base from V and 0 bases from J, with 9 bases between. Germline lookup yields CDR1 SGHAT and CDR2 FQNNGV. In DNA form, the CDR3 reads TGTGCCAGCAGCTTAGGATCATTCATGAACACTGAAGCTTTCTTT. This encodes CASSLGSFMNTEAFF.

This clone occurred once. This sequence joins TRBV7-9 and TRBJ1-1; D gene unclear. The CDR3 is 14 amino acids. V was clipped by 1 base and J by 3 bases, with 9 bases between them. The germline V gene encodes CDR1 SEHNR and CDR2 FQNEAQ (reference sequence). DNA of the CDR3: TGTGCCAGCAGCTTAGGGGGAGAAGACACTGAAGCTTTCTTT. Protein sequence: CASSLGGEDTEAFF.

The rearrangement joins TRBV5-8 to TRBJ2-7, with D possibly called TRBD1 or TRBD2 (5 bases each). Trimming pared 5 bases from V and 3 bases from J, leaving 15 bases between. Germline V gives CDR1 SGHTS, CDR2 YDEGEE. The CDR3 spans 14 residues. Written as DNA, the CDR3 is TGTGCCAGCAGTTTCGCCCGGGACGGCTACGAGCAGTACTTC. Translating gives CASSFARDGYEQYF.

The J gene is TRBJ1-2, the V gene TRBV29-1, with D possibly matching TRBD1 (6 bases). Germline CDR1 SQVTM, CDR2 ANQGSEA. The CDR3 runs 13 residues. V lost 2 bases and J lost 8, with 15 bases in between. The CDR3 here is CSVETGRGEGYTF. CDR3 nucleotides: TGCAGCGTTGAAACGGGCAGGGGCGAGGGCTACACCTTC.

The chain uses TRBV27 and TRBJ2-7; 7 bases are a match to TRBD1. Germline CDR1 MNHEY, CDR2 SMNVEV (reference sequence). The CDR3 length is 15 residues. The ends lost 1 base at V and 2 bases at J; junction bases unmatched: 5. The CDR3, as DNA: TGTGCCAGCAGTTTATACCCGACAGGGACCTACGAGCAGTACTTC. Residues: CASSLYPTGTYEQYF.